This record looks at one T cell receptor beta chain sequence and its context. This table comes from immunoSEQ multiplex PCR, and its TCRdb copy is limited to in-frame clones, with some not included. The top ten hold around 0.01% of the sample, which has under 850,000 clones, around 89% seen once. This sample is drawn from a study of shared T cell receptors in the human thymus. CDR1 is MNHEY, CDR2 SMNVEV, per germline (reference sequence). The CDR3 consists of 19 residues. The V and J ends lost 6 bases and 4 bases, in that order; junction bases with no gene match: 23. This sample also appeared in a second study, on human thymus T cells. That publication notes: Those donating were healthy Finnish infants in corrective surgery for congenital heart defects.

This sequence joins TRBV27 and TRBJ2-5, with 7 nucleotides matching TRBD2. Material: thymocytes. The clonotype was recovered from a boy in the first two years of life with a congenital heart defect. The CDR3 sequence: CASSYTSETVRGERETQYF. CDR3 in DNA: TGTGCCAGCAGCTATACTAGCGAGACAGTAAGAGGGGAGCGAGAGACCCAGTACTTC.